The subject of this entry is one T cell receptor (beta chain). Its antigen is unidentified. The sample belongs to a study of CD8+CD57+ T cells in acquired aplastic anemia. The overall study: Mean yield of DNA from sorted CD4+ and CD8+ cells was 3 to 3.5 ug. Regarding the study as a whole: Patients and controls had CD8+ Simpson's diversity values that were not significantly distinct. Patients and controls shared 25 to 35 CD8+ CDR3 sequences, which appeared highly expressed in patients and within their immunodominant clones.

CD8+CD57+ cell expansion had been shown by flow cytometry in patients chosen for sequencing. Everyone among the patients had severe acquired aplastic anemia. According to the study, genomic DNA was the template for TCR beta VDJ and CDR3 profiling. TCRdb processed the reads anew with MiXCR; each CDR3 protein has one entry. The sample contains around 500,000 distinct CDR3 sequences, roughly a third of which appear only once. V was trimmed by 6 bases and J by 6 bases, leaving 15 bases between them. Per the germline V gene, CDR1 is SNHLY and CDR2 is FYNNEI. The CDR3 has 13 amino acids. The chain employs TRBV2 and TRBJ2-7; weak D call: TRBD1 (6 bases). This sequence was found in a human donor with aplastic anemia. The sequenced sample was sorted CD4+, CD8+, or CD8+CD57+ T cells (not recorded which) from PBMCs. The CDR3 sequence is CASSFRDKGEQYF. The CDR3 nucleotides read TGTGCCAGCAGCTTTCGGGACAAGGGCGAGCAGTACTTC. Based on the CDR3 plus reference TRBV2 and TRBJ2-7, the full variable domain is EPEVTQTPSHQVTQMGQEVILRCVPISNHLYFYWYRQILGQKVEFLVSFYNNEISEKSEIFDDQFSVERPDGSNFTLKIRSTKLEDSAMYFCASSFRDKGEQYFGPGTRLTVT.